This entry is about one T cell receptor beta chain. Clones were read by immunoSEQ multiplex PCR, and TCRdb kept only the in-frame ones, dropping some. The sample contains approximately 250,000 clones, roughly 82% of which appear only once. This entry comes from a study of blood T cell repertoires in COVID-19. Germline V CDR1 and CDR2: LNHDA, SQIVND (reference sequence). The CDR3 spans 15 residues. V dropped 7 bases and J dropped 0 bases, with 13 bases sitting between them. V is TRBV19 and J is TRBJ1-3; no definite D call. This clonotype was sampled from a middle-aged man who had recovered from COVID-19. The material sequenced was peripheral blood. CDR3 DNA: TGTGCCAGTATGCAGCGAAGACTCTCTGGAAACACCATATATTTT. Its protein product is CASMQRRLSGNTIYF.